This is a list of T cell receptor beta chains from one sample in a study of early T cells in non-severe SARS-CoV-2 infection. TCRdb used MiXCR to reprocess the 5' RACE reads, holding one entry per CDR3 protein. This sample carries 40,000 to 60,000 distinct CDR3 sequences, about 7.8% of them seen once, and the ten largest clones take around 6.1%. Sequencing was performed on whole blood. These receptors were taken from an adult who was a healthcare worker with PCR-confirmed SARS-CoV-2 infection or an uninfected control (not recorded which). Each CDR3 is given with its conserved first and last residue. D genes are given only for firm matches. The listing skips clone size in some rows; elsewhere it reads once, few, many or a size class.

v_call,d_call,j_call,cdr3_length,clone_size,cdr3_aa,cdr3_nt
TRBV5-4,-,TRBJ1-3,15,-,CASSTPDSHGNTIYF,TGTGCCAGCAGCACTCCTGACAGTCATGGAAACACCATATATTTT
TRBV11-2,TRBD1,TRBJ1-2,14,-,CASSLATGAYGYTF,TGTGCCAGCAGCTTAGCTACAGGGGCCTATGGCTACACCTTC
TRBV12-3/TRBV12-4,-,TRBJ1-2,13,many,CASSLLETYGYTF,TGTGCCAGCAGTTTGTTGGAAACCTATGGCTACACCTTC
TRBV6-2/TRBV6-3,TRBD2,TRBJ2-1,14,few,CASSFRSGGDEQFF,TGTGCCAGCAGTTTCCGGAGCGGGGGAGATGAGCAGTTCTTC
TRBV7-9,-,TRBJ1-6,15,many,CASSLLHRDYSPLHF,TGTGCCAGCAGCTTACTGCACAGGGATTATTCACCCCTCCACTTT
TRBV6-4,TRBD2,TRBJ2-2,15,many,CASSEGGANTGELFF,TGTGCCAGCAGTGAGGGGGGGGCGAACACCGGGGAGCTGTTTTTT
TRBV5-1,-,TRBJ1-5,16,-,CASSPGGDYSNQPQHF,TGCGCCAGCAGCCCCGGAGGGGATTATAGCAATCAGCCCCAGCATTTT
TRBV27,-,TRBJ1-3,14,few,CASRTTGSGNTIYF,TGTGCCAGCAGGACGACAGGTTCTGGAAACACCATATATTTT
TRBV28,TRBD2,TRBJ2-3,17,-,CASSSGLLAGRTDTQYF,TGTGCCAGCAGTAGCGGCCTACTAGCGGGACGCACAGATACGCAGTATTTT
TRBV6-1,TRBD1,TRBJ1-2,15,few,CASSDPGTGRYGYTF,TGTGCCAGCAGTGACCCTGGGACAGGGAGATATGGCTACACCTTC
TRBV30,TRBD1,TRBJ2-5,14,many,CAWEDRYPRETQYF,TGTGCCTGGGAGGACAGGTATCCAAGAGAGACCCAGTACTTC
TRBV5-1,TRBD1,TRBJ2-1,16,-,CASSLLGQGSYNEQFF,TGCGCCAGCAGCTTGCTGGGACAGGGGTCCTACAATGAGCAGTTCTTC
TRBV30,-,TRBJ2-7,14,few,CAWGTRDPSGEQYF,TGTGCCTGGGGAACTCGGGACCCCTCGGGAGAGCAGTACTTC
TRBV6-2/TRBV6-3,-,TRBJ2-7,12,few,CASSYSVGEQYF,TGTGCCAGCAGTTACTCCGTGGGGGAGCAGTACTTC
TRBV27,-,TRBJ1-1,14,-,CASSSASLNTEAFF,TGTGCCAGCAGTTCGGCCAGTCTGAACACTGAAGCTTTCTTT
TRBV7-9,-,TRBJ1-2,14,many,CASSFSTGGDGYTF,TGTGCCAGCAGCTTCTCGACAGGAGGGGATGGCTACACCTTC
TRBV11-2,TRBD2,TRBJ2-3,15,many,CASSFSGASTDTQYF,TGTGCCAGCAGCTTTAGCGGGGCTAGCACAGATACGCAGTATTTT
TRBV29-1,TRBD2,TRBJ2-1,13,many,CRVGLEVYNEQFF,TGCAGAGTTGGACTAGAGGTCTACAATGAGCAGTTCTTC
TRBV6-5,-,TRBJ1-3,16,many,CASSLLRSGSGNTIYF,TGTGCCAGCAGTCTCCTTCGTTCCGGGTCTGGAAACACCATATATTTT
TRBV20-1,TRBD1,TRBJ2-7,13,many,CSARDRGTYEQYF,TGCAGTGCGAGGGACAGGGGAACCTACGAGCAGTACTTC
TRBV5-1,-,TRBJ1-5,14,many,CASSLGLSNQPQHF,TGCGCCAGCAGCTTGGGCCTTAGCAATCAGCCCCAGCATTTT
TRBV18,-,TRBJ1-6,13,-,CASSPATRPTLHF,TGTGCCAGCTCACCCGCGACCCGGCCGACCCTCCACTTT
TRBV12-3/TRBV12-4,-,TRBJ1-1,13,few,CASSLLVNTEAFF,TGTGCCAGCAGTTTACTGGTGAACACTGAAGCTTTCTTT
TRBV3-1,-,TRBJ1-5,15,many,CASSQGQGNHQPQHF,TGTGCCAGCAGCCAAGGGCAGGGTAATCATCAGCCCCAGCATTTT
TRBV11-2,TRBD1,TRBJ2-2,14,many,CASSRTGLTGELFF,TGTGCCAGCAGCCGGACAGGGTTAACCGGGGAGCTGTTTTTT
TRBV11-1,TRBD1,TRBJ2-2,14,many,CASSGQGGNGELFF,TGTGCCAGCAGCGGACAGGGGGGGAACGGGGAGCTGTTTTTT
TRBV29-1,-,TRBJ2-1,12,-,CSVRSGWNEQFF,TGCAGCGTTCGATCAGGCTGGAATGAGCAGTTCTTC
TRBV14,-,TRBJ1-1,16,few,CASSPRATGESTEAFF,TGTGCCAGCAGCCCCCGGGCAACGGGGGAGAGCACTGAAGCTTTCTTT
TRBV4-1,-,TRBJ2-2,17,many,CASSQGRAYKNTGELFF,TGCGCCAGCAGCCAAGGTCGAGCCTACAAGAACACCGGGGAGCTGTTTTTT
TRBV19,TRBD1,TRBJ2-7,13,few,CARPRTGSYEQYF,TGTGCCAGGCCACGGACAGGGAGCTACGAGCAGTACTTC
TRBV5-1,TRBD2,TRBJ2-3,16,many,CASSSTVLARADTQYF,TGCGCCAGCAGCTCGACGGTACTAGCGAGGGCAGATACGCAGTATTTT
TRBV10-1,TRBD1,TRBJ2-1,13,few,CASSHGQGNEQFF,TGCGCCAGCAGCCACGGACAGGGCAATGAGCAGTTCTTC
TRBV13,-,TRBJ1-6,14,many,CASSSRTGEGPLHF,TGTGCCAGCAGCTCCAGGACCGGGGAAGGGCCCCTCCACTTT
TRBV9,-,TRBJ2-3,15,medium-sized,CASSVDGVSTDTQYF,TGTGCCAGCAGCGTAGACGGGGTTAGCACAGATACGCAGTATTTT
TRBV19,-,TRBJ1-6,13,few,CASRSSYNSPLHF,TGTGCCAGTAGGAGCTCCTATAATTCACCCCTCCACTTT
TRBV9,-,TRBJ2-1,13,many,CASSVETDNEQFF,TGTGCCAGCAGCGTAGAAACCGATAATGAGCAGTTCTTC
TRBV4-3,-,TRBJ2-1,13,many,CASSQWGVGEQFF,TGCGCCAGCAGCCAATGGGGGGTTGGTGAGCAGTTCTTC
TRBV14,-,TRBJ1-1,15,many,CASSQENYGSTEAFF,TGTGCCAGCAGCCAAGAAAATTACGGGAGCACTGAAGCTTTCTTT
TRBV5-6,-,TRBJ1-1,14,many,CASSPGFSRREAFF,TGTGCCAGCAGCCCGGGATTTTCCCGACGCGAAGCTTTCTTT
TRBV11-2,-,TRBJ2-7,14,-,CASSFGDPPYEQYF,TGTGCCAGCAGCTTCGGTGATCCTCCCTACGAGCAGTACTTC
TRBV15,-,TRBJ1-2,14,many,CATSRDSGSYGYTF,TGTGCCACCAGCAGAGATTCTGGATCCTATGGCTACACCTTC
TRBV7-2,-,TRBJ2-2,14,-,CASSLLQGTGELFF,TGTGCCAGCAGCTTATTACAGGGCACCGGGGAGCTGTTTTTT
TRBV20-1,TRBD1,TRBJ1-5,15,many,CSAGHQGAHHQPQHF,TGCAGTGCTGGACATCAGGGGGCGCATCATCAGCCCCAGCATTTT
TRBV5-1,TRBD2,TRBJ2-1,15,many,CASSLSLAANNEQFF,TGCGCCAGCAGCTTGAGCCTAGCGGCTAACAATGAGCAGTTCTTC
TRBV20-1,TRBD2,TRBJ2-1,15,-,CSARDRTSGDNEQFF,TGCAGTGCTAGAGATCGGACTAGCGGAGACAATGAGCAGTTCTTC
TRBV7-2,-,TRBJ1-3,14,few,CASSLGVTGNTIYF,TGTGCCAGCAGCTTGGGGGTTACGGGAAACACCATATATTTT
TRBV10-1,-,TRBJ1-6,14,-,CASSLDSSNSPLHF,TGCGCCAGCAGTCTCGACAGTTCTAATTCACCCCTCCACTTT
TRBV12-3/TRBV12-4,-,TRBJ2-1,16,many,CASSYRGGTPYNEQFF,TGTGCCAGCAGTTACCGAGGGGGGACTCCCTACAATGAGCAGTTCTTC
TRBV27,-,TRBJ1-1,13,many,CASSSWKNTEAFF,TGTGCCAGCAGTTCGTGGAAGAACACTGAAGCTTTCTTT